This is a list of T cell receptor beta chains from one sample in a study of identical twins' blood T cells. MiXCR was run by TCRdb on the 5' RACE reads, yielding one entry per CDR3 protein. The repertoire holds 400,000 or so distinct CDR3 sequences, with 28% as singletons. The source material was PBMCs. The receptor source for this set is a woman aged 18-49 years in good health. Both conserved end residues are part of each CDR3. Each record gives: clone size, J gene, D gene, V gene, CDR3 DNA, CDR3 protein. The D gene is left open where the match is weak. The listing skips clone size in some rows; elsewhere it reads once, few, many or a size class.

clone size: many
J gene: TRBJ2-1
D gene: .
V gene: TRBV11-2
CDR3 DNA: TGTGCCAGCTTTACGGGAGCCAGCTCCTACAATGAGCAGTTCTTC
CDR3 protein: CASFTGASSYNEQFF

clone size: many
J gene: TRBJ1-1
D gene: TRBD1
V gene: TRBV27
CDR3 DNA: TGTGCCAGCAGTTTCAACACAGGGGGCTGGGGGGCTTTCTTT
CDR3 protein: CASSFNTGGWGAFF

clone size: few
J gene: TRBJ2-1
D gene: .
V gene: TRBV5-1
CDR3 DNA: TGCGCCAGCAGCTTGGAAATGACCCGCCTCGAGCAGTTCTTC
CDR3 protein: CASSLEMTRLEQFF

clone size: .
J gene: TRBJ2-7
D gene: .
V gene: TRBV12-3/TRBV12-4
CDR3 DNA: TGTGCCAGCAGTTTTGGGGCGGGAACCTACGAGCAGTACTTC
CDR3 protein: CASSFGAGTYEQYF

clone size: .
J gene: TRBJ2-7
D gene: TRBD2
V gene: TRBV20-1
CDR3 DNA: TGCAGTACTAGTACTAGCGGCCCCTTCTACGAGCAGTACTTC
CDR3 protein: CSTSTSGPFYEQYF

clone size: .
J gene: TRBJ1-1
D gene: .
V gene: TRBV2
CDR3 DNA: TGTGCCGGGAGGAACGTGGACACTGAAGCTTTCTTT
CDR3 protein: CAGRNVDTEAFF

clone size: many
J gene: TRBJ2-1
D gene: .
V gene: TRBV6-6
CDR3 DNA: TGTGCCAGCAGTCTCCTCCCCTACAATGAGCAGTTCTTC
CDR3 protein: CASSLLPYNEQFF

clone size: .
J gene: TRBJ2-2
D gene: .
V gene: TRBV5-1
CDR3 DNA: TGCGCCGGAAAACCCTCGACAGGGAACACCGGGGAGCTGTTTTTT
CDR3 protein: CAGKPSTGNTGELFF

clone size: .
J gene: TRBJ2-1
D gene: .
V gene: TRBV10-1
CDR3 DNA: TGCGCCAGCAGTGACAGGGACCCCCCGTATGAGCAGTTCTTC
CDR3 protein: CASSDRDPPYEQFF

clone size: .
J gene: TRBJ1-4
D gene: .
V gene: TRBV6-6
CDR3 DNA: TGTGCCAGCTGGGGGGGTATGGAAAAACTGTTTTTT
CDR3 protein: CASWGGMEKLFF

clone size: .
J gene: TRBJ2-1
D gene: .
V gene: TRBV29-1
CDR3 DNA: TGCGGCGTTGGACTGATAGATCCCTTATACAATGAGCAGTTCTTC
CDR3 protein: CGVGLIDPLYNEQFF

clone size: .
J gene: TRBJ1-6
D gene: TRBD1
V gene: TRBV20-1
CDR3 DNA: TGCAGTGCTAAATCCGGGACAGGGGGCAATTCACCCCTCCACTTT
CDR3 protein: CSAKSGTGGNSPLHF

clone size: few
J gene: TRBJ1-5
D gene: .
V gene: TRBV3-1
CDR3 DNA: TGTGCCAGCAGCGATACAACAAATAGCAATCAGCCCCAGCATTTT
CDR3 protein: CASSDTTNSNQPQHF

clone size: few
J gene: TRBJ2-1
D gene: .
V gene: TRBV5-4
CDR3 DNA: TGTGCCAGCAGCTTCGGCGCGGCGCTTGACAATGAGCAGTTCTTC
CDR3 protein: CASSFGAALDNEQFF

clone size: few
J gene: TRBJ1-2
D gene: .
V gene: TRBV12-3/TRBV12-4
CDR3 DNA: TGTGCCAGCAGCCCCGGGGACGCCGCTAACTATGGCTACACCTTC
CDR3 protein: CASSPGDAANYGYTF